The present TCR beta chain was sequenced within a study of cytomegalovirus exposure and HLA in healthy donors. In regard to this clone: One junction end disagrees with the germline gene, perhaps due to a read error.

The primer mix had 60 Vbeta and 13 Jbeta primers. Sequencing used immunoSEQ multiplex PCR; TCRdb keeps in-frame clones, though not all of them. The sample has 120,000 to 150,000 clones, roughly 87% seen once. The CDR3 extends over 12 amino acids. Germline values: CDR1 SEHNR, CDR2 FQNEAQ (reference sequence). This sequence was found in a man aged 25 to 40 in good health and CMV-seropositive. The sample taken for sequencing was PBMCs. The J gene is TRBJ1-1, the V gene TRBV7-9, with 7 positions matching TRBD1. The CDR3 DNA reads TGTTCCAGCAGCTCGGGGGACAGTGAAGCTTTCTTT. Protein sequence: CSSSSGDSEAFF.